This TCR beta chain was recorded in a study of CD8 T cells in ankylosing spondylitis. Study-wide points: One TCR beta motif, made up of several highly homologous variants, appeared characteristic of ankylosing spondylitis blood.

From the 5' RACE reads, TCRdb called clonotypes with MiXCR, one entry per CDR3 protein. The top ten hold approximately 0.51% of the sample, which has around 770,000 distinct CDR3 sequences, 12% seen once. Trimming took off 2 bases at V and 4 bases at J, with 8 bases between the two ends. The CDR3 totals 13 residues. About this clonotype itself: The antigen remains unidentified.

Sequences were obtained from blood, either unsorted or a sorted T cell fraction (not recorded which). The source is a male donor with ankylosing spondylitis. The rearrangement joins TRBV12-3 or TRBV12-4 to TRBJ2-5; no reliable D call. CDR3 region: CASSLRKLETQYF. CDR3 in DNA: TGTGCCAGCAGTTTACGGAAATTAGAGACCCAGTACTTC.